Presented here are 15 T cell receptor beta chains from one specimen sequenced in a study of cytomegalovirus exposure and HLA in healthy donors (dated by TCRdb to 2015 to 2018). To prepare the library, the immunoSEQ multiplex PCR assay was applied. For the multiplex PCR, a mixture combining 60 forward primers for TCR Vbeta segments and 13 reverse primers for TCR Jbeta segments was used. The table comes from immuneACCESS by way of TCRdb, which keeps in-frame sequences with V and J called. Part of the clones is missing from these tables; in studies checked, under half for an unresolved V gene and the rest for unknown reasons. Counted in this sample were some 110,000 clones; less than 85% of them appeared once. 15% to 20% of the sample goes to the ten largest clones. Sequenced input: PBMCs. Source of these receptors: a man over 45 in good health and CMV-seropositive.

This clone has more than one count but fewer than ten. CDR3 sequence: CASSPQSIGSSYEQYF. CDR3 DNA sequence: TGTGCCAGCAGCCCCCAGAGCATCGGGAGCTCCTACGAGCAGTACTTC. The gene calls are TRBV9 and TRBJ2-7; D is possibly TRBD2 (6 bases). Trimming took off 4 bases at V and 0 bases at J, with 17 bases between the two ends. This CDR3 is 16 amino acids long. CDR1 and CDR2 (germline): SGDLS, YYNGEE.

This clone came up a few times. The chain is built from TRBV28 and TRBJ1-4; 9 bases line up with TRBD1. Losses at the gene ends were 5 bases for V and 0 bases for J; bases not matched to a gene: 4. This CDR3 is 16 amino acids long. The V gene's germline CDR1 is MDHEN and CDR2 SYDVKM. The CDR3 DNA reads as TGTGCCAGCAGTGGGACAGGGACGGCAACTAATGAAAAACTGTTTTTT. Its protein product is CASSGTGTATNEKLFF.

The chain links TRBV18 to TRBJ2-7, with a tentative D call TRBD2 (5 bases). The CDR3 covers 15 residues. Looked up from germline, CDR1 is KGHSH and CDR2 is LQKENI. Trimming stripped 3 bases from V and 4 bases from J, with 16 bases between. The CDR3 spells CASSPSPMAGYEQYF. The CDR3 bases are TGTGCCAGCTCACCCAGTCCCATGGCGGGTTACGAGCAGTACTTC.

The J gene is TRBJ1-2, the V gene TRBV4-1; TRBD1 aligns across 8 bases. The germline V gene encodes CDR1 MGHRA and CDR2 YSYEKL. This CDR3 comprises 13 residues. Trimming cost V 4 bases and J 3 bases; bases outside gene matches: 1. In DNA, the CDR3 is TGCGCCAGCAGCCCGACAGGGGACTATGGCTACACCTTC. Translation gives CASSPTGDYGYTF.

The CDR3 bases are TGTGCCAGCAGCTTATCCAGTAATAATTCACCCCTCCACTTT. Encoded protein: CASSLSSNNSPLHF. This chain uses TRBV7-2 with TRBJ1-6, with no clear D. Germline V gives CDR1 SGHTA, CDR2 FQGNSA. CDR3 size: 14 residues. Deletions cut 2 bases from V and 5 bases from J, with 7 bases between.

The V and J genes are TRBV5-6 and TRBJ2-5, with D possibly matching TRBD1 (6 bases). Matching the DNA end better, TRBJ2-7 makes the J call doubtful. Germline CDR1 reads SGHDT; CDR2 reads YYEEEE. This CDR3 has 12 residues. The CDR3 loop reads CASSQDSYEQYF. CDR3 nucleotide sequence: TGTGCCAGCAGCCAGGACAGCTACGAGCAGTACTTC.

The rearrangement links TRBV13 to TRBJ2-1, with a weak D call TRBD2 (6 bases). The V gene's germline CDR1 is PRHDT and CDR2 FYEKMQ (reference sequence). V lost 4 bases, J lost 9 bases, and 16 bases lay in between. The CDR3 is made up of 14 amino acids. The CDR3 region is CASSSGRSRGEQFF. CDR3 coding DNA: TGTGCCAGCAGCTCCGGTCGGTCGCGGGGTGAGCAGTTCTTC. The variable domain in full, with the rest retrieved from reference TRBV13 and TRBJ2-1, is AAGVIQSPRHLIKEKRETATLKCYPIPRHDTVYWYQQGPGQDPQFLISFYEKMQSDKGSIPDRFSAQQFSDYHSELNMSSLELGDSALYFCASSSGRSRGEQFFGPGTRLTVL.

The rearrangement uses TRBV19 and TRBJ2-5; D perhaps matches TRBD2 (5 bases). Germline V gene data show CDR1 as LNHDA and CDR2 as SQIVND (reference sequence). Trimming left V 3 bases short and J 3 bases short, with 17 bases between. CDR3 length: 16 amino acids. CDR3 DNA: TGTGCCAGTAGTATGAGGGCCTGGCAGTCCGAAGAGACCCAGTACTTC. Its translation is CASSMRAWQSEETQYF.

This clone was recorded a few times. The CDR3 loop reads CASTPTGGPYGYTF. In DNA, the CDR3 is TGTGCCAGCACCCCAACAGGGGGCCCCTATGGCTACACCTTC. The chain couples TRBV6-1 to TRBJ1-2, with TRBD1 matching over 9 bases. In germline, CDR1 is MNHNS, CDR2 SASEGT. There are 14 residues in the CDR3. Germline trimming cut 7 bases from V and 4 bases from J; bases unmatched to any gene: 7.

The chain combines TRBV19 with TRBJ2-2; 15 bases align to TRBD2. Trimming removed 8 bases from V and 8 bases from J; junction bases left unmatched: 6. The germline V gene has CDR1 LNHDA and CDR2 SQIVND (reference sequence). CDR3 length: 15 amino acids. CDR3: CASGLAGGKGGELFF. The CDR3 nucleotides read TGTGCCAGTGGACTAGCGGGGGGGAAAGGAGGGGAGCTGTTTTTT.

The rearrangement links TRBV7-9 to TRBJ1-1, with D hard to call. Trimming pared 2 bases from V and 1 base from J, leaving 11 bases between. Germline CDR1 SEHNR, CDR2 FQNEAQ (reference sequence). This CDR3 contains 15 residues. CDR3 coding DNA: TGTGCCAGCAGCTTACGGACTGAAGGGAACACTGAAGCTTTCTTT. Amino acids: CASSLRTEGNTEAFF.

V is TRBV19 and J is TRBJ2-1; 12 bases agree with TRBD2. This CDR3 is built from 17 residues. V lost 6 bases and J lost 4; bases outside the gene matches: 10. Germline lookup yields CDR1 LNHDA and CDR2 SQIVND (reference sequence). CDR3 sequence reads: CASRTGLAGREYNEQFF. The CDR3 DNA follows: TGTGCCAGTAGAACCGGACTAGCGGGACGAGAATACAATGAGCAGTTCTTC.

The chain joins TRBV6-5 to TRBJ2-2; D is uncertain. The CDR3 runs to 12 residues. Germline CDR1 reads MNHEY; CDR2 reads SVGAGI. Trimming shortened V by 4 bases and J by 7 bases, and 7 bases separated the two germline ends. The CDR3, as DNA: TGTGCCAGCAGTTCTTATATCGGGGAGCTGTTTTTT. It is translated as CASSSYIGELFF.

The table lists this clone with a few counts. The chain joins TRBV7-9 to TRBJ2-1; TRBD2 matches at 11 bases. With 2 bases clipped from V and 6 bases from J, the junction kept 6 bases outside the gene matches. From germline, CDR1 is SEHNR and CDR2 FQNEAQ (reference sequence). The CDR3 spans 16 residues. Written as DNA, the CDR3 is TGTGCCAGCAGCTTATCACTAGCGGGAGCCATCAATGAGCAGTTCTTC. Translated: CASSLSLAGAINEQFF. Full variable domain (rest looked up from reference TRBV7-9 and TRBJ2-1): DTGVSQNPRHKITKRGQNVTFRCDPISEHNRLYWYRQTLGQGPEFLTYFQNEAQLEKSRLLSDRFSAERPKGSFSTLEIQRTEQGDSAMYLCASSLSLAGAINEQFFGPGTRLTVL.

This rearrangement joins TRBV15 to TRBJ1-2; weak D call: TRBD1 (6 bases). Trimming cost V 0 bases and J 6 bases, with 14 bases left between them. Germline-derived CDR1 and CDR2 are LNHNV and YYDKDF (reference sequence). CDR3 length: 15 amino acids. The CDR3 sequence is CATSRDSVRGHGYTF. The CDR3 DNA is TGTGCCACCAGCAGAGATTCCGTCAGGGGCCATGGCTACACCTTC. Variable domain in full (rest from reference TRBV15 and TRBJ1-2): DAMVIQNPRYQVTQFGKPVTLSCSQTLNHNVMYWYQQKSSQAPKLLFHYYDKDFNNEADTPDNFQSRRPNTSFCFLDIRSPGLGDTAMYLCATSRDSVRGHGYTFGSGTRLTVV.